The clone carrying this T cell receptor beta chain came up once. Its antigen remains unknown. The protocol was immunoSEQ multiplex PCR, while the TCRdb copy is restricted to in-frame clones and leaves out a portion. The repertoire holds roughly 46,000 clones, with 80% to 90% as singletons. The CDR3 is 15 residues long. Germline assignment: CDR1 MNHEY and CDR2 SMNVEV (reference sequence). Trimming removed 4 bases at V and 0 bases at J, with 9 bases between. The sample is drawn from a study of OX40 agonist ivuxolimab in advanced cancers. Study-level information: The patients' treatment was ivuxolimab, an agonistic anti-OX40 (CD134) antibody.

Broader study findings: At doses 0.1 to 3.0 mg/kg, CD4+ and CD8+ clones expanded.

This sample comprised CD4+ or CD8+ T cells sorted from blood, obtained in a trial of the OX40 agonist ivuxolimab. The receptor's source is an adult with an advanced solid tumor such as melanoma, head and neck, liver or kidney cancer. The chain combines TRBV27 with TRBJ1-4; perhaps TRBD1 as D (6 bases). The DNA for the CDR3 is TGTGCCAGCAGTTCCTCAGGGGCAACTAATGAAAAACTGTTTTTT. Translation gives CASSSSGATNEKLFF. The full variable domain, in which reference TRBV27 and TRBJ1-4 provide the parts outside the CDR3, is EAQVTQNPRYLITVTGKKLTVTCSQNMNHEYMSWYRQDPGLGLRQIYYSMNVEVTDKGDVPEGYKVSRKEKRNFPLILESPSPNQTSLYFCASSSSGATNEKLFFGSGTQLSVL.